These 25 T cell receptor beta chains originate from one sample sequenced in a study of Ad26.COV2.S vaccination and SARS-CoV-2 variants. Repertoires were generated with immunoSEQ multiplex PCR, while TCRdb's copy carries only in-frame clones and drops some. The table has roughly 420,000 clones, about 88% seen once. Treatment reported: 15 to 20 received Ad26.COV2.S at low or high dose, single or two shots; a few received placebo; per-sample allocation not given. Samples analyzed were those drawn on day 63 after the first vaccine or placebo injection. This specimen was peripheral blood, taken in a trial of Ad26.COV2.S vaccine versus placebo. These receptor sequences come from a person between 18 and 60 years old who received the Ad26.COV2.S COVID-19 vaccine or a placebo.

DNA of the CDR3: TGCGCCAGCAGCCAAGTTTTTTCCCAGGGGACTGGGGCCAACGTCCTGACTTTC. It yields the protein CASSQVFSQGTGANVLTF. The chain combines TRBV4-1 with TRBJ2-6; D is perhaps TRBD1 (6 bases). Germline-derived CDR1 and CDR2 are MGHRA and YSYEKL. The CDR3 contains 18 residues. The germline V and J ends were trimmed by 1 base and 2 bases, with 15 bases remaining between them.

The rearrangement uses TRBV2 and TRBJ1-2; D possibly corresponds to TRBD1 (6 bases). There are 15 residues in the CDR3. The V end was cut by 4 bases, the J end by 3 bases, with 15 bases between. Germline loops: CDR1 SNHLY, CDR2 FYNNEI. The CDR3 sequence is CASSARGPSDYGYTF. The CDR3 DNA sequence: TGTGCCAGCAGTGCCCGGGGGCCATCTGACTATGGCTACACCTTC.

The chain has TRBV18 and TRBJ1-2, with unresolved D. V lost 5 bases to trimming and J lost 8 bases, with 12 bases between them. Germline CDR1 is KGHSH and CDR2 is LQKENI. The CDR3 extends over 12 amino acids. The CDR3 spells CASSLPGSGYTF. The DNA of the CDR3 is TGTGCCAGCTCATTGCCAGGCAGCGGCTACACCTTC.

J is TRBJ2-7 and V is TRBV6-6; no clear D. The germline V and J ends were trimmed by 5 bases and 2 bases, with 10 bases remaining between them. Per germline, CDR1 MNHNY and CDR2 SVGAGI (reference sequence). The CDR3 contains 13 residues. DNA of the CDR3: TGTGCCAGCAGTCCCCGCGACCCCTACGAGCAGTACGTC. Translation gives CASSPRDPYEQYV.

This chain links TRBV19 with TRBJ1-1; possible D gene TRBD1, 5 bases. Between the trimmed V and J ends, which lost 6 bases and 4 bases, there was a span of 18 bases. This CDR3 spans 15 amino acids. From germline, CDR1 is LNHDA and CDR2 SQIVND (reference sequence). As DNA, the CDR3 is TGTGCCAGTAGCCTCCCAGGGTCAGGGACCACTGAAGCTTTCTTT. Its protein is CASSLPGSGTTEAFF.

The CDR3 protein is CASSLGDRVGSTEAFF. The CDR3 coding sequence is TGCGCCAGCAGCCTGGGCGACAGGGTTGGGAGCACTGAAGCTTTCTTT. The chain carries TRBV5-1 and TRBJ1-1; 7 nucleotides line up with TRBD1. V was pared by 4 bases and J by 4 bases, with 13 bases of the junction left unmatched. This CDR3 contains 16 residues. Germline assignment: CDR1 SGHRS and CDR2 YFSETQ.

V gene TRBV4-3 combines with J gene TRBJ1-3, with 7 bases matching TRBD1. The CDR3 runs 19 residues. The V and J ends lost 4 bases and 0 bases, in that order; junction bases with no gene match: 15. Germline lookup yields CDR1 LGHNA and CDR2 YSLEER. CDR3 loop: CASSRWVPGQLLSGNTIYF. DNA of the CDR3: TGCGCCAGCAGCCGATGGGTCCCGGGACAGCTCCTCTCTGGAAACACCATATATTTT.

The chain couples TRBV5-4 to TRBJ2-3; 8 bases are shared with TRBD1. V was pared by 3 bases and J by 4 bases, with 4 bases of the junction left unmatched. The CDR3 extends over 14 amino acids. Germline V gene sequence: CDR1 SGHNT, CDR2 YYREEE (reference sequence). CDR3 nucleotides: TGTGCCAGCAGCTCGGACAGGGCGTCAGATACGCAGTATTTT. This gives the protein CASSSDRASDTQYF. Full variable domain (missing parts from reference TRBV5-4 and TRBJ2-3): ETGVTQSPTHLIKTRGQQVTLRCSSQSGHNTVSWYQQALGQGPQFIFQYYREEENGRGNFPPRFSGLQFPNYSSELNVNALELDDSALYLCASSSDRASDTQYFGPGTRLTVL.

The V and J genes are TRBV14 and TRBJ1-2; a weak D match, TRBD1 (5 bases). V shed 0 bases and J shed 8 bases, with 13 bases lying between them. The CDR3 loop spans 14 amino acids. Per germline, CDR1 SGHDN and CDR2 FVKESK. CDR3: CASSQDRAGKGYTF. The CDR3 DNA sequence: TGTGCCAGCAGCCAAGATCGGGCAGGGAAAGGCTACACCTTC. The entire variable domain, with the rest obtained from reference TRBV14 and TRBJ1-2, is as follows: EAGVTQFPSHSVIEKGQTVTLRCDPISGHDNLYWYRRVMGKEIKFLLHFVKESKQDESGMPNNRFLAERTGGTYSTLKVQPAELEDSGVYFCASSQDRAGKGYTFGSGTRLTVV.

This chain joins TRBV9 and TRBJ1-2, with a possible D match to TRBD1 (6 bases). V was pared by 4 bases and J by 1 base, with 17 bases between. Germline loops: CDR1 SGDLS, CDR2 YYNGEE. The length of the CDR3 is 16 residues. This chain's CDR3 is CASSSSGQQLNYGYTF. DNA of the CDR3: TGTGCCAGCAGCTCCTCCGGACAGCAACTTAACTATGGCTACACCTTC. Complete variable domain (other parts from reference TRBV9 and TRBJ1-2): DSGVTQTPKHLITATGQRVTLRCSPRSGDLSVYWYQQSLDQGLQFLIQYYNGEERAKGNILERFSAQQFPDLHSELNLSSLELGDSALYFCASSSSGQQLNYGYTFGSGTRLTVV.

V usage is TRBV6-5 and J usage is TRBJ1-2; a possible D gene is TRBD1 (5 bases). CDR1 is MNHEY and CDR2 is SVGAGI in the germline V gene. V gave up 2 bases and J gave up 5 bases, with 18 bases separating them. This CDR3 is 16 amino acids long. The CDR3 loop reads CASSYGGGEGPYGYTF. CDR3 DNA: TGTGCCAGCAGTTACGGTGGAGGGGAGGGTCCTTATGGCTACACCTTC.

The DNA of the CDR3 is TGTGCCAGCAGCTTGGGTCGCAGCCTTCGGTACACCTTC. Encoded protein: CASSLGRSLRYTF. This rearrangement joins TRBV5-6 to TRBJ1-2; no firm D call. Per the germline V gene, CDR1 is SGHDT and CDR2 is YYEEEE. This CDR3 comprises 13 residues. The V end lost 0 bases, the J end lost 11 bases, and 14 bases lay between the germline ends.

V and J are TRBV27 and TRBJ2-7; D possibly corresponds to TRBD2 (5 bases). CDR1 and CDR2 from the germline V gene are MNHEY and SMNVEV (reference sequence). CDR3 length equals 14 residues. V lost 4 bases and J 4 bases, leaving 14 bases between the germline ends. CDR3 DNA sequence: TGTGCCAGCAGTTACGATAGGAGGTCTTACGAGCAGTACTTC. Translating it yields CASSYDRRSYEQYF.

This clone occurred once. This sequence joins TRBV7-6 and TRBJ2-3; 15 nucleotides agree with TRBD2. Germline trimming cut 5 bases from V and 7 bases from J; bases unmatched to any gene: 7. The V gene's germline CDR1 is SGHVS and CDR2 FNYEAQ. CDR3 length: 16 residues. The CDR3 bases are TGTGCCAGCAGCGATCCCGGGACTAGCGGGAGGAATACGCAGTATTTT. As protein: CASSDPGTSGRNTQYF.

The genes are TRBV4-3 and TRBJ2-1, with 7 bases fitting TRBD1. Trimming took 1 base from V and 9 from J; bases not matched to a gene: 12. The CDR3 loop spans 16 amino acids. Looked up from germline, CDR1 is LGHNA and CDR2 is YSLEER. The CDR3 nucleotides read TGCGCCAGCAGCCAAGCAAGGGGGCAGGGATGGAGTGAGCAGTTCTTC. The encoded protein is CASSQARGQGWSEQFF.

The chain uses TRBV4-2 and TRBJ1-3, with 7 bases matching TRBD1. The CDR3 loop spans 16 amino acids. The junction had 6 bases not matched to a gene; V was cut back by 3 bases and J by 1 base. CDR1 LGHNA and CDR2 YNFKEQ come from the germline V gene. CDR3 region: CASSQANRGSGNTIYF. CDR3 nucleotides: TGTGCCAGCAGCCAGGCGAACAGGGGTTCTGGAAACACCATATATTTT.

The V gene is TRBV5-1, the J gene TRBJ1-1, with TRBD1 identical over 9 bases. Trimming cost V 3 bases and J 0 bases; bases outside gene matches: 0. The CDR3 runs to 14 residues. CDR1 and CDR2 from the germline V gene are SGHRS and YFSETQ. The CDR3 is CASSWDRVNTEAFF. The CDR3 region has the DNA TGCGCCAGCAGCTGGGACAGGGTGAACACTGAAGCTTTCTTT.

V is TRBV18 and J is TRBJ1-3, with D perhaps TRBD1 (5 bases). The CDR3 contains 14 residues. Trimming removed 3 bases at V and 4 bases at J, with 10 bases between. The V gene's germline CDR1 is KGHSH and CDR2 LQKENI. This CDR3 is CASSPAAGGNTIYF. In nucleotides, the CDR3 is TGTGCCAGCTCACCCGCCGCAGGGGGAAACACCATATATTTT.

This chain joins TRBV7-2 and TRBJ2-7, with 9 nucleotides matching TRBD2. Per the germline V gene, CDR1 is SGHTA and CDR2 is FQGNSA. J lost 0 bases, V lost 3 bases, and 3 bases had no gene match. This CDR3 region has 15 residues. The CDR3 DNA reads TGTGCCAGCAGCTTGGTGCGGGGGGGCTCCTACGAGCAGTACTTC. Protein: CASSLVRGGSYEQYF.

A single count supports this clone. The chain carries TRBV13 and TRBJ2-7; a possible D gene is TRBD2 (6 bases). CDR1 and CDR2 (germline): PRHDT, FYEKMQ (reference sequence). This CDR3 has 17 residues. V lost 1 base to trimming and J lost 7 bases, with 23 bases between them. DNA for the CDR3: TGTGCCAGCAGCTTAGCAGCAGACGGGACTCCTTTTGGGGAGCAGTACTTC. Protein product: CASSLAADGTPFGEQYF.

The chain employs TRBV6-5 and TRBJ1-1; D call uncertain. Germline V gene data show CDR1 as MNHEY and CDR2 as SVGAGI. CDR3 length: 16 amino acids. V lost 0 bases and J lost 3, with 14 bases in between. CDR3 nucleotide sequence: TGTGCCAGCAGTTACTCGATAGTCCTGCGGGACACTGAAGCTTTCTTT. It translates to CASSYSIVLRDTEAFF.

J is TRBJ2-1 and V is TRBV6-4; possible D gene TRBD1, 5 bases. The V gene lost 3 bases and the J gene lost 4 bases, with 13 bases spanning the gap. Per the germline V gene, CDR1 is MRHNA and CDR2 is SNTAGT. The CDR3 runs to 15 residues. CDR3 DNA sequence: TGTGCCAGCAGTGAAGCAGGGCGCAATTACAATGAGCAGTTCTTC. Translated: CASSEAGRNYNEQFF.

This rearrangement joins TRBV9 to TRBJ1-4; D is unclear. The CDR3 runs 14 residues. V shed 4 bases and J shed 8 bases, with 15 bases lying between them. Per germline, CDR1 SGDLS and CDR2 YYNGEE. DNA of the CDR3: TGTGCCAGCAGCCCATCCGGGATAGGGGAAAAACTGTTTTTT. Translating gives CASSPSGIGEKLFF. Supplemented by reference TRBV9 and TRBJ1-4, the full variable domain reads DSGVTQTPKHLITATGQRVTLRCSPRSGDLSVYWYQQSLDQGLQFLIQYYNGEERAKGNILERFSAQQFPDLHSELNLSSLELGDSALYFCASSPSGIGEKLFFGSGTQLSVL.

The chain has TRBV4-2 and TRBJ2-5, with D perhaps matching TRBD1 (6 bases). Trimming removed 4 bases from V and 1 base from J, with 13 bases in between. Germline V gene data show CDR1 as LGHNA and CDR2 as YNFKEQ. This CDR3 is 15 amino acids long. The chain's CDR3 is CASSRVGQPQETQYF. The DNA of the CDR3 is TGTGCCAGCAGCCGGGTCGGACAGCCCCAAGAGACCCAGTACTTC.

The chain employs TRBV19 and TRBJ1-4, with no clear D. Trimming removed 8 bases at V and 4 bases at J, with 14 bases between. Germline lookup yields CDR1 LNHDA and CDR2 SQIVND (reference sequence). The CDR3 sequence is 14 residues long. The CDR3, as DNA: TGTGCCAGTTCGGACCGCACTCTTAATGAAAAACTGTTTTTT. It yields the protein CASSDRTLNEKLFF.